This T cell receptor (beta chain) was retrieved from a study of CD8 T cells in ankylosing spondylitis. To note about this clonotype: The antigen is not known.

The CDR3 has 15 amino acids. After removal of 2 bases from V and 1 base from J, the junction contained 4 bases not matched to a gene. In making TCR beta libraries, quantitative 5'-RACE with molecular barcodes was used. MiXCR, applied by TCRdb to the 5' RACE reads, yields one record per CDR3 protein. The data hold 350,000 to 450,000 distinct CDR3 sequences, with 25% to 30% observed a single time. Study outcomes and limitations: Ankylosing spondylitis blood appeared to carry a characteristic TCR beta motif of roughly eight highly homologous variants. Earlier work had already found some motif variants in reactive arthritis synovial fluid and blood. Reportedly, significant enrichment of disease-linked clones occurred in matched ankylosing spondylitis synovial fluid.

The sequence derives from a male donor with ankylosing spondylitis. The rearrangement uses TRBV12-3 or TRBV12-4 and TRBJ1-2; TRBD1 aligns across 7 bases. Sequenced: blood, either unsorted or a sorted T cell fraction (not recorded which). Written as DNA, the CDR3 is TGTGCCAGCAGTTTAATGGGACAGCATAACTATGGCTACACCTTC. Its protein is CASSLMGQHNYGYTF.